Listed below are T cell receptor beta chains from one sample, sequenced in a study of vaccination effects on CD4 cells after COVID-19. The antigens of these receptors remain unknown. This table comes from immunoSEQ multiplex PCR, and its TCRdb copy is limited to in-frame clones, with some not included. The sample lists about 25,000 clones; about 70% were seen once. The sequences come from CD4+ T cells from PBMCs cultured with HCoV-NL63 spike peptides, collected before COVID-19 vaccination. These receptors were taken from a human donor who received a COVID-19 vaccine. CDR3s include the opening cysteine and the closing phenylalanine or tryptophan. The D gene is left open where the match is weak. The size entry is marked missing in some rows and otherwise reads once, few, many or a size class.

abundance	v_gene	d_gene	j_gene	CDR3aa	CDR3nt
NA	TRBV2	NA	TRBJ2-7	CASSEDDLEQYF	TGTGCCAGCAGTGAAGACGATTTGGAGCAGTACTTC
NA	TRBV5-1	TRBD2	TRBJ2-3	CASSLGTSADTQYF	TGCGCCAGCAGCTTAGGGACTAGCGCAGATACGCAGTATTTT
few	TRBV19	NA	TRBJ1-6	CASREGISPLHF	TGTGCCAGTAGGGAGGGGATTTCACCCCTCCACTTT
few	TRBV3-1/TRBV3-2	NA	TRBJ1-1	CASSQSIVNTEAFF	TGTGCCAGCAGCCAATCGATAGTGAACACTGAAGCTTTCTTT
NA	TRBV29-1	NA	TRBJ1-1	CSVVGRANTEAFF	TGCAGCGTTGTGGGACGGGCGAACACTGAAGCTTTCTTT
NA	TRBV12-3/TRBV12-4	NA	TRBJ1-1	CASSLYLGTEAFF	TGTGCCAGCAGTTTGTACCTGGGCACTGAAGCTTTCTTT
NA	TRBV4-1	NA	TRBJ2-1	CASSQMARTDNEQFF	TGCGCCAGCAGCCAAATGGCCCGGACAGACAATGAGCAGTTCTTC
NA	TRBV20-1	TRBD2	TRBJ2-2	CSASGRENTGELFF	TGCAGTGCTAGTGGGAGGGAGAACACCGGGGAGCTGTTTTTT
NA	TRBV5-1	NA	TRBJ2-7	CASNTSGHVPYEQYF	TGCGCCAGCAATACATCTGGCCACGTCCCCTACGAGCAGTACTTC
NA	TRBV5-1	NA	TRBJ1-2	CASSLTGFYGYTF	TGCGCCAGCAGCTTGACAGGTTTCTATGGCTACACCTTC
NA	TRBV29-1	NA	TRBJ1-1	CSVEPKREETMNTEAFF	TGCAGCGTTGAACCCAAGAGAGAGGAAACCATGAACACTGAAGCTTTCTTT
NA	TRBV5-1	NA	TRBJ1-3	CASSPGGSGNTIYF	TGCGCCAGCAGCCCTGGGGGGTCTGGAAACACCATATATTTT
NA	TRBV27	NA	TRBJ1-6	CASSLSGFPNSPLHF	TGTGCCAGCAGTTTATCAGGGTTCCCTAATTCACCCCTCCACTTT
NA	TRBV7-2	TRBD2	TRBJ2-7	CASSLASGDYEQYF	TGTGCCAGCAGCTTAGCTAGCGGGGACTACGAGCAGTACTTC
NA	TRBV5-1	TRBD1	TRBJ1-2	CASSTGQGARAYGYTF	TGCGCCAGCAGCACGGGACAGGGGGCGCGAGCCTATGGCTACACCTTC
NA	TRBV6-6	NA	TRBJ2-5	CASSYRLAVQETQYF	TGTGCCAGCAGTTACCGATTAGCCGTACAAGAGACCCAGTACTTC